The 21 T cell receptor beta chains in this list originate from one sample, sequenced in a study of cytomegalovirus exposure and HLA in healthy donors. The PCR used 60 Vbeta and 13 Jbeta primers. Libraries were prepared by immunoSEQ multiplex PCR; TCRdb keeps only in-frame clonotypes and omits some of them. Counted here are around 94,000 clones, about 73% occurring once; the ten biggest clones make up about 4.6%. The specimen sequenced was PBMCs. Receptor source: a woman aged 35 to 49 in good health and CMV-seropositive.

This chain uses TRBV6-1 with TRBJ1-2, with 8 bases matching TRBD1. Germline V gives CDR1 MNHNS, CDR2 SASEGT. The length of the CDR3 is 13 residues. The trim removed 7 bases at V and 8 bases at J, leaving 9 bases unmatched. CDR3 amino acids: CASTRTGTGGYTF. CDR3 bases: TGTGCCAGCACTAGGACAGGGACGGGGGGCTACACCTTC.

This clone was counted between two and nine times. V is TRBV18 and J is TRBJ1-3, with D perhaps TRBD1 (6 bases). CDR1 KGHSH and CDR2 LQKENI come from the germline V gene. V lost 5 bases and J lost 4, with 9 bases in between. CDR3 length equals 13 residues. The DNA for the CDR3 is TGTGCCAGCTCAGCCGACAGGGGAAACACCATATATTTT. As protein: CASSADRGNTIYF.

The CDR3: CATSPQGTDTQYF. CDR3 bases: TGTGCCACCAGCCCACAGGGTACAGATACGCAGTATTTT. J is TRBJ2-3 and V is TRBV15, with a weak D call TRBD1 (6 bases). V lost 5 bases, J lost 3 bases, and 9 bases lay in between. The germline gives CDR1 LNHNV, CDR2 YYDKDF (reference sequence). The CDR3 covers 13 residues. The full variable domain, in which reference TRBV15 and TRBJ2-3 provide the parts outside the CDR3, is DAMVIQNPRYQVTQFGKPVTLSCSQTLNHNVMYWYQQKSSQAPKLLFHYYDKDFNNEADTPDNFQSRRPNTSFCFLDIRSPGLGDTAMYLCATSPQGTDTQYFGPGTRLTVL.

The genes are TRBV30 and TRBJ2-1, with D perhaps matching TRBD2 (5 bases). This CDR3 has 15 amino acids. Looked up from germline, CDR1 is GTSNPN and CDR2 is SVGIG (reference sequence). The V end lost 0 bases, the J end lost 7 bases, and 16 bases lay between the germline ends. As DNA, the CDR3 is TGTGCCTGGAGTGTTTCTAGAGGGCGTTCGAATGAGCAGTTCTTC. Translated: CAWSVSRGRSNEQFF.

This clone was detected only a few times. This sequence joins TRBV5-1 and TRBJ1-4; tentatively, D is TRBD1 (6 bases). In germline, CDR1 is SGHRS, CDR2 YFSETQ. Trimming took 2 bases from V and 5 from J, leaving 16 bases between them. The CDR3 totals 16 residues. As DNA, the CDR3 is TGCGCCAGCAGCTTCTCGACACAGGGAGGGAATGAAAAACTGTTTTTT. Its protein product is CASSFSTQGGNEKLFF.

The chain uses TRBV27 and TRBJ2-1, with a weak D call TRBD1 (5 bases). V lost 3 bases, J lost 8 bases, and 20 bases lay in between. The CDR3 spans 16 residues. Germline lookup yields CDR1 MNHEY and CDR2 SMNVEV (reference sequence). In nucleotides, the CDR3 is TGTGCCAGCAGTTTCCGGCTAACTGGGGCTTTCGATGAGCAGTTCTTC. It codes for CASSFRLTGAFDEQFF.

The table lists this clone with a few counts. The chain employs TRBV5-6 and TRBJ1-4; D remains unclear. Germline CDR1 and CDR2: SGHDT and YYEEEE. The CDR3 covers 15 residues. V was trimmed by 0 bases and J by 6 bases, leaving 12 bases between them. The CDR3 reads CASSLVGADYEKLFF. The CDR3 DNA is TGTGCCAGCAGCTTGGTCGGTGCGGATTATGAAAAACTGTTTTTT.

This clone is a singleton in its sample. The chain is built from TRBV5-4 and TRBJ2-1, with TRBD2 matching 15 bases. The CDR3 is 17 amino acids. CDR1 and CDR2 from the germline V gene are SGHNT and YYREEE (reference sequence). J was trimmed by 9 bases and V by 4 bases; bases with no gene match: 11. In DNA, the CDR3 is TGTGCCAGCAGCCGTTCTGGGACTAGCGGGAGGACGGGTGAGCAGTTCTTC. This translates into CASSRSGTSGRTGEQFF.

This clone turned up a few times. The chain is built from TRBV6-1 and TRBJ2-3, with 10 bases lining up with TRBD1. Trimming took 9 bases from V and 2 from J; bases not matched to a gene: 5. Germline-derived CDR1 and CDR2 are MNHNS and SASEGT. The CDR3 loop spans 14 amino acids. Here the CDR3 DNA reads TGTGCCAGTACCGGGACAGGGGTCACAGATACGCAGTATTTT. Translated: CASTGTGVTDTQYF.

This chain joins TRBV27 and TRBJ2-5; TRBD2 might be the D (5 bases). Trimming stripped 2 bases from V and 4 bases from J, with 20 bases between. The CDR3 is 17 amino acids. Per germline, CDR1 MNHEY and CDR2 SMNVEV (reference sequence). The CDR3 DNA reads TGTGCCAGCAGTTTACGGCGCCCCGTTGAGGGTGGAGAGACCCAGTACTTC. Its translation is CASSLRRPVEGGETQYF.

The chain uses TRBV5-5 and TRBJ2-7; D gene ambiguous. With 4 bases removed from V and 7 bases from J, the gap between germline ends came to 9 bases. Germline V lookup: CDR1 SGHKS, CDR2 YYEKEE (reference sequence). The CDR3 sequence is 11 residues long. The CDR3 DNA is TGTGCCAGCAGCGGGCCCCTAGAGCAGTACTTC. Residues: CASSGPLEQYF.

In its sample, this clone was seen a few times. This chain uses TRBV7-2 with TRBJ2-7; TRBD1 is a possible D gene (5 bases). V was shortened by 1 base and J by 9 bases, with 10 bases between the two germline ends. Germline CDR1 is SGHTA and CDR2 is FQGNSA. The CDR3 runs to 12 residues. Here the CDR3 DNA reads TGTGCCAGCAGCTTAGACCTCAGGGTGCAGTACTTC. Translation gives CASSLDLRVQYF. The complete variable domain, with remaining parts taken from reference TRBV7-2 and TRBJ2-7, reads GAGVSQSPSNKVTEKGKDVELRCDPISGHTALYWYRQSLGQGLEFLIYFQGNSAPDKSGLPSDRFSAERTGGSVSTLTIQRTQQEDSAVYLCASSLDLRVQYFGPGTRLTVT.

The genes are TRBV4-3 and TRBJ2-7; possible D gene TRBD2, 7 bases. With 0 bases removed from V and 3 bases from J, the gap between germline ends came to 12 bases. The CDR3 is made up of 15 amino acids. Per the germline V gene, CDR1 is LGHNA and CDR2 is YSLEER. CDR3 sequence (DNA): TGCGCCAGCAGCCAAGACAGGGGAGGGGGCTACGAGCAGTACTTC. This encodes CASSQDRGGGYEQYF.

The chain couples TRBV5-6 to TRBJ2-7; D ambiguous. Trimming removed 1 base from V and 6 bases from J, with 11 bases in between. Germline V gene sequence: CDR1 SGHDT, CDR2 YYEEEE. The CDR3 is 13 amino acids. CDR3 amino acids: CASSLTGSAEQYF. Written as DNA, the CDR3 is TGTGCCAGCAGCTTGACCGGGTCTGCCGAGCAGTACTTC.

There are a few counts of this clone. DNA for the CDR3: TGTGCCAGCTCACCACCGGCCAGGGGGCTCGGATTATATGGCTACACCTTC. It is translated as CASSPPARGLGLYGYTF. V and J are TRBV18 and TRBJ1-2; 8 bases are shared with TRBD1. Germline CDR1 is KGHSH and CDR2 is LQKENI. The V gene end was trimmed by 0 bases and the J gene end by 5 bases; junction bases not matched to a gene: 11. The CDR3 is made up of 17 amino acids.

Many counts were recorded for this clone. The chain combines TRBV29-1 with TRBJ1-3; TRBD1 agrees at 7 bases. Germline V gene lookup returns CDR1 SQVTM and CDR2 ANQGSEA. The CDR3 totals 12 residues. V lost 5 bases, J lost 3 bases, and 1 base stayed unmatched. The CDR3 DNA is TGCAGCGTTCGACAGGGTGGAAACACCATATATTTT. It yields the protein CSVRQGGNTIYF.

V and J are TRBV6-6 and TRBJ1-2, with D unresolved. CDR1 is MNHNY, CDR2 SVGAGI, per germline (reference sequence). Trimming stripped 2 bases from V and 4 bases from J, with 8 bases between. The CDR3 contains 13 residues. Here the CDR3 DNA reads TGTGCCAGCAGTTACACGGGGTCCTATGGCTACACCTTC. Translation: CASSYTGSYGYTF.

V gene TRBV29-1 combines with J gene TRBJ2-2; 9 positions agree with TRBD2. CDR1 and CDR2 from the germline V gene are SQVTM and ANQGSEA. J gave up 6 bases and V 0 bases, and 20 bases lay outside the gene matches. The CDR3 loop spans 20 amino acids. The CDR3 DNA sequence: TGCAGCGTTGAAGATGTGGGGTATGGGACTCCTAGCGGGATTGCCGGGGAGCTGTTTTTT. Protein product: CSVEDVGYGTPSGIAGELFF.

The chain carries TRBV29-1 and TRBJ1-5; D might be TRBD1 (6 bases). The CDR3 is made up of 14 amino acids. V shed 4 bases and J shed 4 bases, with 14 bases lying between them. Germline lookup yields CDR1 SQVTM and CDR2 ANQGSEA. The CDR3 DNA is TGCAGCGTTGCCGGGGGGCTGGGGAATCAGCCCCAGCATTTT. Its translation is CSVAGGLGNQPQHF.

The chain uses TRBV14 and TRBJ2-1, with TRBD2 identical over 10 bases. CDR3 size: 20 residues. Germline values: CDR1 SGHDN, CDR2 FVKESK. Trimming at V came to 0 bases and at J to 0 bases, leaving 11 bases not matched to a gene. The CDR3 nucleotides are TGTGCCAGCAGCCAAGAGTACGATCTCGGACTAGCGGACTCCTACAATGAGCAGTTCTTC. Its translation is CASSQEYDLGLADSYNEQFF.

This chain joins TRBV29-1 and TRBJ2-4; maybe TRBD2 (6 bases). The ends were cut back, 6 bases at V and 0 bases at J, with 6 bases in the middle. There are 12 residues in the CDR3. The V gene's germline CDR1 is SQVTM and CDR2 ANQGSEA. This chain's CDR3 is CSVGLAKNIQYF. CDR3 DNA sequence: TGCAGCGTGGGACTAGCCAAAAACATTCAGTACTTC.